The following is a TCR beta chain sequence with its context. In its sample, this clonotype was seen many times. Its binding antigen is unknown. The record has no base qualities; no much larger clone is one base away. The data are from a study of early T cells in non-severe SARS-CoV-2 infection (dated by TCRdb to about 2021). Turning to the overall study: Because TCR sequencing relied on bulk RNA taken from unsorted whole blood, pairing of alpha and beta chains was not possible. The paper as a whole reports these results and caveats: VDJdb matching was skewed toward anti-spike CD8 responses and likely underestimated virus-specific expansions by missing private and CD4 specificities.

Preparation of the library involved 5' RACE. The sequencing machine was a NextSeq 500. Unique molecular identifiers were attached to individual cDNA molecules in the TCR library protocol so that sequencing error and PCR bias could be corrected. Both TCR alpha and beta chains were sequenced, and tight co-correlation was observed between alpha and beta sequence abundances in each sample. As for the authors' bioinformatics: Decombinator V4 was used to annotate the V gene, J gene and CDR3 of the TCR sequences. Expanded TCRs were defined as changing significantly between any two time points under a Poisson model with p below 0.0001. TCR abundances were normalised to the total number of TCRs sequenced per sample and were expressed as counts per million. TRAV1-2 paired with TRAJ12, TRAJ20 or TRAJ33 defined MAIT TCRs, while TRAV10 paired with TRAJ18 defined iNKT TCRs. VDJdb, accessed 1 November 2021, was searched for CMV, EBV and SARS-CoV-2 annotated TCRs, with TCRs annotated for multiple antigens excluded. The raw public data were reprocessed by TCRdb itself: fastp quality trimming at Q25, MiXCR clonotype calling, in-frame beta chains only. All rows with the same CDR3 protein become a single entry with the most common DNA and genes. In this record, the V and J calls reflect TCRdb's handling and not the investigators' own analysis. Counted in this sample were 50,000 to 65,000 distinct CDR3 sequences; about 8.9% of them appeared once. 17% of the sample is in the top ten clones.

The CDR3 spans 15 residues, from the cysteine through the phenylalanine. The CDR3 DNA has 45 bases and is translated from base 1. CDR1 and CDR2 were assigned from the germline V gene as LGHNA and YSLEER. V is shortened by 0 bases, J by 2 bases, and the region joining them spans 11 bases. Set within a cohort of healthcare workers in London, UK, this nested case-control study involved weekly PCR testing of nasopharyngeal swabs along with blood sampling. Healthcare workers were recruited between 23 and 31 March 2020, during the week of the UK lockdown, and were followed weekly for up to roughly 15 weeks.

The receptor's source is an adult who was a healthcare worker with PCR-confirmed SARS-CoV-2 infection or an uninfected control (not recorded which). Rearrangement joined TRBV4-3 to TRBJ2-7; matching of 6 bases hints at TRBD1 as the D gene. Sequencing was carried out using whole blood. The CDR3 protein sequence reads: CASSQESGATYEQYF. DNA sequence: TGCGCCAGCAGCCAAGAATCAGGGGCCACCTACGAGCAGTACTTC.